This T cell receptor beta chain appears in the sequencing data of a study of metastatic and nonmetastatic thyroid tumors. For the study at large: Patients with malignant and benign thyroid disease provided blood and tumor or nodule tissue, whose repertoires were compared.

TCRdb reanalyzed the PCR reads via MiXCR. The data contain approximately 15,000 clones, 9.5% to 15% of them singletons. Overall study results and limits: As reported, TCR beta diversity in blood and tumor was significantly higher in malignant thyroid tumors than in benign nodules.

Thyroid surgery had not been preceded by any treatment in any patient. This clone was seen many times. Its antigen is unknown. Sample: blood. This receptor was obtained from a female donor with papillary thyroid cancer or a benign thyroid nodule (not recorded which). Some clones in this sample may be carry-over from other donors' samples.

Here the CDR3 reads CASSLAEGPVTF. The DNA for the CDR3 is TGTGCCAGCAGCTTGGCCGAAGGCCCTGTGACTTTC. The chain joins TRBV5-6 to TRBJ2-6; the D is unclear. The CDR3 runs 12 residues. Trimming pared 0 bases from V and 17 bases from J, leaving 12 bases between. Looked up from germline, CDR1 is SGHDT and CDR2 is YYEEEE.